The clone carrying this TCR beta chain occurred once. What it binds is not known. This sample is drawn from a study of OX40 agonist ivuxolimab in advanced cancers. In the study overall: Having had anti-PD-1, anti-PD-L1 or anti-CTLA-4 therapy before was allowed, and over 35% had some.

TCRdb's copy holds only in-frame clones and misses some; the assay was immunoSEQ multiplex PCR. Of some 70,000 clones in the sample, approximately 90% were seen once. Points from the study as a whole: The study did not work out the antigen specificity of the expanded peripheral T cells. The 0.1-3.0 mg/kg partial responders had among the lowest clonal expansion.

Sequencing was performed on CD4+ or CD8+ T cells sorted from blood, taken in a trial of the OX40 agonist ivuxolimab. The clonotype was recovered from an adult with an advanced solid tumor such as melanoma, head and neck, liver or kidney cancer.

The CDR3 DNA reads TGTGCCAGCAGTGCCCCGACAGGGGGCGTGAGGACAGGGGAAAATGAAAAACTGTTTTTT. Translated, it gives CASSAPTGGVRTGENEKLFF. The chain employs TRBV28 and TRBJ1-4; 10 positions agree with TRBD1. V lost 5 bases to trimming and J lost 5 bases; unmatched junction nucleotides: 20. The CDR3 spans 20 residues. CDR1 is MDHEN and CDR2 is SYDVKM in the germline V gene.